This TCR beta chain was captured in a study of T cell responses to AZD1222 COVID-19 vaccine. Study-wide results and caveats: Seropositive at baseline were only a handful of AZD1222 recipients. Close to half of all spike-specific TCRs reportedly target regions of the variants that are unmutated. Clonal diversity may have been underestimated in mostly white British donors.

V lost 5 bases and J lost 3; bases outside the gene matches: 5. The CDR3 loop spans 14 amino acids. CDR1 MRHNA and CDR2 SNTAGT come from the germline V gene. A remark on this clone: Its antigen is unidentified.

Sequenced by immunoSEQ multiplex PCR; TCRdb stores in-frame clones only, minus some. The sample has 150,000 to 200,000 clones, around 94% seen once; the top ten hold about 3.6%. Sequenced material: peripheral blood, taken 28 days after the second dose of the MenACWY control vaccine. This sequence was found in an adult who received the MenACWY meningococcal vaccine as a control. The rearrangement joins TRBV6-4 to TRBJ1-2; 8 bases line up with TRBD1. CDR3 sequence: CASSSTGGDYGYTF. CDR3 sequence (DNA): TGTGCCAGCAGTTCCACAGGGGGTGACTATGGCTACACCTTC.